This T cell receptor beta chain was identified during a study of blood T cell repertoires in COVID-19. Study-wide context: Spain, Italy and the United States supplied samples that represented acute and convalescent COVID-19. PBMCs, B-cell-depleted T cells, or T cells provided the cDNA or gDNA that made up the material.

Sequencing was performed with immunoSEQ multiplex PCR; in TCRdb, only in-frame clones are kept and a portion is missing. The repertoire holds fewer than 30,000 clones, with approximately 85% as singletons. The CDR3 extends over 15 amino acids. The germline CDR1 and CDR2 sequences are LGHDT and YNNKEL (reference sequence). Trimming cost V 4 bases and J 3 bases, with 15 bases left between them. J is TRBJ1-1 and V is TRBV3-1 (or the pseudogene TRBV3-2); D is perhaps TRBD1 (6 bases). The sample taken for sequencing was peripheral blood. This sequence originates from a woman older than 75 with COVID-19, enrolled during active disease. CDR3 in DNA: TGTGCCAGCAGCCCGTACAGGGAAACCCACACTGAAGCTTTCTTT. Its protein is CASSPYRETHTEAFF.